This TCR beta chain was sequenced in a study of neurological immune-mediated disorders. With V trimmed by 2 bases and J by 8 bases, 3 bases remained unmatched. This CDR3 is built from 15 residues. Per the germline V gene, CDR1 is MNHEY and CDR2 is SVGEGT. This clonotype was recorded many times. PBMCs stored at -80 C, 2 million in total, were the source of the unsorted libraries. TCRdb reprocessed the 5' RACE reads via MiXCR and lists one record per CDR3 protein. In the table there are around 70,000 distinct CDR3 sequences, 3.2% of which are singletons. The source is a woman aged 45-60 years with multiple sclerosis. Sequencing used PBMCs. The chain has TRBV6-2 or TRBV6-3 and TRBJ2-1, with 13 bases lining up with TRBD2. The CDR3 sequence is CASSYGLAGEYEQFF. In nucleotides, the CDR3 is TGTGCCAGCAGTTACGGACTAGCGGGAGAGTATGAGCAGTTCTTC.